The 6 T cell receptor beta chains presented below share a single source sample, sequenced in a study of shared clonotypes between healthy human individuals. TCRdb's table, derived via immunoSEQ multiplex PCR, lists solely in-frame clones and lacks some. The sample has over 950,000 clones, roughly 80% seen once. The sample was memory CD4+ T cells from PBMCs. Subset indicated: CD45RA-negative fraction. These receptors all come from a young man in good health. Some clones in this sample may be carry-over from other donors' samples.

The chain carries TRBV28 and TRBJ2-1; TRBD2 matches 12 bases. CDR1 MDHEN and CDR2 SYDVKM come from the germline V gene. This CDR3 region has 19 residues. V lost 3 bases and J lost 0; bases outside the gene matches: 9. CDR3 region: CASSFGGLAGLNSYNEQFF. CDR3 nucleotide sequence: TGTGCCAGCAGTTTCGGTGGACTAGCGGGGCTTAACTCCTACAATGAGCAGTTCTTC.

CDR3 nucleotides: TGTGCCACCAGCGGAGGTAGGGCTAACTATGGCTACACCTTC. Translating gives CATSGGRANYGYTF. V is TRBV15 and J is TRBJ1-2; unclear D gene. The CDR3 extends over 14 amino acids. The germline V and J ends were trimmed by 5 bases and 0 bases, with 10 bases remaining between them. Germline CDR1 is LNHNV and CDR2 is YYDKDF (reference sequence).

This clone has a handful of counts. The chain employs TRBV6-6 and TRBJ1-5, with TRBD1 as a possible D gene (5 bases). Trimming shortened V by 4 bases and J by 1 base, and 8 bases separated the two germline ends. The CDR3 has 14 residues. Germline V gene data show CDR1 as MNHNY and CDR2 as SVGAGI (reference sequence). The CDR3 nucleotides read TGTGCCAGCAGTTTATCAGGGAGCAATCAGCCCCAGCATTTT. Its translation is CASSLSGSNQPQHF.

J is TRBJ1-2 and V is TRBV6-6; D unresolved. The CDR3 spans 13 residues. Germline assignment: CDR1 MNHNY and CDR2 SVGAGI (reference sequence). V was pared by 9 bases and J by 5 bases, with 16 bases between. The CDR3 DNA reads TGTGCCAGTACAACCCGCCACGCTTATGGCTACACCTTC. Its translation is CASTTRHAYGYTF.

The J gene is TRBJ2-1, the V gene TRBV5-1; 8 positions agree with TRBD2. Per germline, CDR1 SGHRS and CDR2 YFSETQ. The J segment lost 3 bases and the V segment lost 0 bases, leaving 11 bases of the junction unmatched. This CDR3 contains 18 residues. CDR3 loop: CASSLAALGSGNYNEQFF. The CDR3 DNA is TGCGCCAGCAGCTTGGCTGCACTGGGTAGCGGGAACTACAATGAGCAGTTCTTC. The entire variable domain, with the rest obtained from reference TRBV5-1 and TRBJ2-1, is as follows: KAGVTQTPRYLIKTRGQQVTLSCSPISGHRSVSWYQQTPGQGLQFLFEYFSETQRNKGNFPGRFSGRQFSNSRSEMNVSTLELGDSALYLCASSLAALGSGNYNEQFFGPGTRLTVL.

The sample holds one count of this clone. DNA for the CDR3: TGTGCCAGTAGTATCCTTGCGGGAGGAGGGGGCACTACAGATACGCAGTATTTT. Amino acid sequence: CASSILAGGGGTTDTQYF. The chain recombines TRBV19 with TRBJ2-3; D possibly corresponds to TRBD2 (8 bases). CDR1 is LNHDA, CDR2 SQIVND, per germline (reference sequence). V lost 3 bases and J lost 3, with 22 bases in between. The CDR3 spans 18 residues.